Below, one T cell receptor (beta chain) is given with its context. This sample is part of a study of technical replicates of blood from several donors. Assay: immunoSEQ multiplex PCR; the TCRdb copy retains only in-frame clones and omits some. The sample records 95,000 or so clones, roughly 96% being singletons. The germline gives CDR1 PRHDT, CDR2 FYEKMQ (reference sequence). The CDR3 runs 16 residues. The junction had 9 bases not matched to a gene; V was cut back by 0 bases and J by 8 bases. This chain connects TRBV13 to TRBJ1-4; 7 nucleotides match TRBD1. The sample consisted of T cells isolated from PBMCs. This receptor was identified in a human donor in good health. The CDR3 here is CASSLGRLQGLEKLFF. In DNA, the CDR3 is TGTGCCAGCAGCTTAGGCCGTCTACAGGGGTTGGAAAAACTGTTTTTT.